These 5 T cell receptor beta chains were sequenced from one sample in a study of T cells in Graves' hyperthyroidism and ophthalmopathy (dated by TCRdb to about 2019). Libraries came from multiplex PCR. The sequencing machine was an Illumina HiSeq 2000. The TCR beta CDR3 regions were amplified from RNA transcripts. A first-round RT-PCR of the TCR CDR3 used the HTBI primer set with the Qiagen OneStep RT-PCR kit. The public sequencing data were trimmed at Q25 with fastp and processed into clonotypes with MiXCR by TCRdb, which kept only in-frame beta chains. CDR3 protein duplicates are merged, each entry listing the most common genes and DNA. For this sample the table gives 600,000 to 700,000 distinct CDR3 sequences, of which over 40% were detected only once. Less than 8.5% of the sample rests with the top ten. The specimen was peripheral blood or thyroid tissue (not recorded which). These receptors originate from an adult man with Graves' disease, either hyperthyroidism or ophthalmopathy (not recorded which).

This clonotype was observed a handful of times. The rearrangement joins TRBV2 to TRBJ1-6, with TRBD1 matching 8 bases. The trim removed 6 bases at V and 7 bases at J, leaving 17 bases unmatched. The length of the CDR3 is 18 residues. Germline CDR1 reads SNHLY; CDR2 reads FYNNEI. CDR3 sequence: CASRSRGTGPFGNSPLHF. The CDR3 DNA follows: TGTGCCAGCAGATCAAGGGGGACAGGCCCCTTTGGGAATTCACCCCTCCACTTT.

J is TRBJ2-5 and V is TRBV7-8; possible D gene TRBD2, 5 bases. The CDR3 sequence is 14 residues long. The V end was cut by 0 bases, the J end by 6 bases, with 11 bases between. From germline, CDR1 is SGHVS and CDR2 FQNEAQ. The CDR3 coding sequence is TGTGCCAGCAGCTTAGCAGGGAGTGGAAAGACCCAGTACTTC. Translated, it gives CASSLAGSGKTQYF.

This clonotype came up a few times. J is TRBJ1-4 and V is TRBV7-9, with D perhaps matching TRBD1 (6 bases). V lost 3 bases, J lost 7 bases, and 21 bases lay in between. Germline V CDR1 and CDR2: SEHNR, FQNEAQ (reference sequence). The length of the CDR3 is 17 residues. The CDR3 bases are TGTGCCAGCAGCTTGGTGCTCTGGGGGGGCGATACTGAAAAACTGTTTTTT. It yields the protein CASSLVLWGGDTEKLFF.

This clonotype came up many times. V usage is TRBV2 and J usage is TRBJ2-7; TRBD1 agrees at 7 bases. There are 15 residues in the CDR3. J lost 4 bases, V lost 2 bases, and 8 bases had no gene match. Per germline, CDR1 SNHLY and CDR2 FYNNEI. CDR3 DNA: TGTGCCAGCAGTGAAAGGGGGACAGTCTGGTACGAGCAGTACTTC. This encodes CASSERGTVWYEQYF.

Here the CDR3 reads CSAPPGQGTEAFF. As DNA, the CDR3 is TGCAGTGCTCCACCGGGACAGGGGACTGAAGCTTTCTTT. The rearrangement links TRBV20-1 to TRBJ1-1; TRBD1 matches 10 bases. The CDR3 consists of 13 residues. Germline V gives CDR1 DFQATT, CDR2 SNEGSKA (reference sequence). Unmatched junction bases numbered 5, after V lost 5 bases and J lost 5 bases.